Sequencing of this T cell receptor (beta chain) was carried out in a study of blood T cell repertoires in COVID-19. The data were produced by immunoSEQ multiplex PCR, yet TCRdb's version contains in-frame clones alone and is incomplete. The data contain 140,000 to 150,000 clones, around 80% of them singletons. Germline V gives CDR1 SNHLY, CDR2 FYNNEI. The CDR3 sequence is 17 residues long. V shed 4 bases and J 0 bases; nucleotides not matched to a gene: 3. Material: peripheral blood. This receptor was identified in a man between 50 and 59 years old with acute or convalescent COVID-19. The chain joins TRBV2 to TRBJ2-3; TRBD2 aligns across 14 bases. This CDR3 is CASSGTSGGLSTDTQYF. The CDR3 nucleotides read TGTGCCAGCAGTGGGACTAGCGGGGGGCTTAGCACAGATACGCAGTATTTT.